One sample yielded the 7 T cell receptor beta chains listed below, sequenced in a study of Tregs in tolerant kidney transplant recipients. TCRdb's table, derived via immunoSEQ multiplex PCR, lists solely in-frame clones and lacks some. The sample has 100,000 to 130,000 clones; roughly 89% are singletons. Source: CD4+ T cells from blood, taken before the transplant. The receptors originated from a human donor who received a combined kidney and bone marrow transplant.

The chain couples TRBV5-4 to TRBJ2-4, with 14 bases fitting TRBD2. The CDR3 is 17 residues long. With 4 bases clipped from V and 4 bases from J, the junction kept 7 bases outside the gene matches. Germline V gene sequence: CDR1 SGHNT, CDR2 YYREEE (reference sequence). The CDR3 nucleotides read TGTGCCAGCAGCGCGGGACTAGCGGGAGTAGCTAAAAACATTCAGTACTTC. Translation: CASSAGLAGVAKNIQYF.

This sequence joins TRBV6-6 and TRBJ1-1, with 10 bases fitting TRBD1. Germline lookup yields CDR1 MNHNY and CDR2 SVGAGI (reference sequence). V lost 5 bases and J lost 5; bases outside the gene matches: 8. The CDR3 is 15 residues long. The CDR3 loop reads CASSSWTGGVTEAFF. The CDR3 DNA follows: TGTGCCAGCAGTAGCTGGACAGGGGGGGTAACTGAAGCTTTCTTT.

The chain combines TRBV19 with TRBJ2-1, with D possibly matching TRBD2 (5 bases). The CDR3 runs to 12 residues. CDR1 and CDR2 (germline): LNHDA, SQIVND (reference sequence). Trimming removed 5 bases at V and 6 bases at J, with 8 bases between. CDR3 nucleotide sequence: TGTGCCAGTAGTCCGACTATCAATGAGCAGTTCTTC. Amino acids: CASSPTINEQFF. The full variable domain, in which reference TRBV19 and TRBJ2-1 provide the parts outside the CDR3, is DGGITQSPKYLFRKEGQNVTLSCEQNLNHDAMYWYRQDPGQGLRLIYYSQIVNDFQKGDIAEGYSVSREKKESFPLTVTSAQKNPTAFYLCASSPTINEQFFGPGTRLTVL.

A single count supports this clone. CDR3 loop: CASSSEGVTDTQYF. In DNA form, the CDR3 reads TGCGCCAGCAGCTCCGAGGGGGTGACAGATACGCAGTATTTT. The chain carries TRBV5-1 and TRBJ2-3; D is possibly TRBD1 (6 bases). Germline V gene data show CDR1 as SGHRS and CDR2 as YFSETQ. Trimming stripped 3 bases from V and 3 bases from J, with 11 bases between. The CDR3 has 14 residues. The full variable domain, with the rest looked up from reference TRBV5-1 and TRBJ2-3, is KAGVTQTPRYLIKTRGQQVTLSCSPISGHRSVSWYQQTPGQGLQFLFEYFSETQRNKGNFPGRFSGRQFSNSRSEMNVSTLELGDSALYLCASSSEGVTDTQYFGPGTRLTVL.

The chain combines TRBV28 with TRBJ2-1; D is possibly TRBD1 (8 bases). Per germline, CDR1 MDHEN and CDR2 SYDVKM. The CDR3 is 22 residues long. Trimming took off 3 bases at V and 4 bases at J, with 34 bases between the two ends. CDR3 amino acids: CASSFLLKWGKTGAREYNEQFF. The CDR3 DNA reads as TGTGCCAGCAGTTTCCTTTTAAAGTGGGGTAAGACAGGGGCGCGGGAGTACAATGAGCAGTTCTTC.

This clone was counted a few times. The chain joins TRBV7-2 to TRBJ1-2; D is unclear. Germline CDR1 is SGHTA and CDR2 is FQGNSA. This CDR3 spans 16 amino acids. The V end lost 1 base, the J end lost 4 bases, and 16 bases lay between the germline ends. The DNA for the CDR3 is TGTGCCAGCAGCTTAGTGTTCGACCACAGAGCCTATGGCTACACCTTC. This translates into CASSLVFDHRAYGYTF.

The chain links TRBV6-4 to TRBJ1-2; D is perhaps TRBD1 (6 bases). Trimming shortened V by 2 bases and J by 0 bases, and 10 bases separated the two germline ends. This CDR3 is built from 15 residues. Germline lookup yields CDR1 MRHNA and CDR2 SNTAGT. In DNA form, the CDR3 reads TGTGCCAGCAGTGACCGGACAGAGCCTAACTATGGCTACACCTTC. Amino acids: CASSDRTEPNYGYTF.